Below, 20 T cell receptor beta chains from the same sample are listed, as sequenced in a study of T cells after yellow fever vaccination. TCRdb independently ran MiXCR on the 5' RACE reads; one entry per CDR3 protein. The sample has 320,000 or so distinct CDR3 sequences, 8% to 9.5% seen once. The sequences come from PBMCs, collected approximately 47 days after the first yellow fever vaccination. These receptor sequences come from a young man who received the YFV17D yellow fever vaccine.

This chain connects TRBV27 to TRBJ2-1, with D unresolved. Per the germline V gene, CDR1 is MNHEY and CDR2 is SMNVEV (reference sequence). V was cut by 0 bases and J by 4 bases, with 4 bases left in between. The CDR3 length is 13 residues. The CDR3 protein is CASSLSRYNEQFF. In DNA form, the CDR3 reads TGTGCCAGCAGTTTATCGCGATACAATGAGCAGTTCTTC.

By share, this clonotype ranks as medium-sized. This sequence joins TRBV5-1 and TRBJ1-2; tentative D call: TRBD1 (5 bases). The CDR3 is 14 residues long. V lost 0 bases, J lost 6 bases, and 12 bases lay in between. The V gene's germline CDR1 is SGHRS and CDR2 YFSETQ. CDR3 residues: CASSLGGEGHGYTF. The CDR3, as DNA: TGCGCCAGCAGCTTGGGGGGGGAGGGCCATGGCTACACCTTC.

The V gene is TRBV7-9, the J gene TRBJ1-1; weak D call: TRBD1 (5 bases). There are 12 residues in the CDR3. Trimming stripped 1 base from V and 7 bases from J, with 7 bases between. From germline, CDR1 is SEHNR and CDR2 FQNEAQ (reference sequence). CDR3 bases: TGTGCCAGCAGCTTAGGCAGGGATGAAGCTTTCTTT. It is translated as CASSLGRDEAFF.

The CDR3 DNA sequence: TGTGCCAGCAGCGAGAGGACAGGGCGTGCTGAAGCTTTCTTT. It encodes CASSERTGRAEAFF. The chain is built from TRBV5-5 and TRBJ1-1, with TRBD1 identical over 8 bases. CDR1 is SGHKS and CDR2 is YYEKEE in the germline V gene (reference sequence). This CDR3 is built from 14 residues. Trimming took 4 bases from V and 6 from J; bases not matched to a gene: 8.

This clonotype was found a few times. The chain couples TRBV3-1 to TRBJ2-5, with 12 bases aligning to TRBD2. J was trimmed by 1 base and V by 5 bases; bases with no gene match: 5. The CDR3 extends over 16 amino acids. Germline CDR1 is LGHDT and CDR2 is YNNKEL (reference sequence). CDR3 loop: CASSSGLAGTQETQYF. Written as DNA, the CDR3 is TGTGCCAGCAGCTCAGGACTAGCGGGGACCCAAGAGACCCAGTACTTC.

In this sample, this clonotype turned up a few times. The genes are TRBV6-1 and TRBJ2-2; TRBD2 agrees at 10 bases. Looked up from germline, CDR1 is MNHNS and CDR2 is SASEGT. The V segment lost 5 bases and the J segment 4 bases; nucleotides outside the gene matches: 4. This CDR3 is built from 15 residues. CDR3 protein: CASSQRGGSTGELFF. The DNA of the CDR3 is TGTGCCAGCAGTCAGCGGGGGGGTTCCACCGGGGAGCTGTTTTTT.

This clonotype was counted between two and nine times. The rearrangement links TRBV7-9 to TRBJ2-1, with D perhaps TRBD2 (6 bases). Germline V gene lookup returns CDR1 SEHNR and CDR2 FQNEAQ (reference sequence). CDR3 length equals 15 residues. V was cut by 2 bases and J by 5 bases, with 13 bases left in between. CDR3 in DNA: TGTGCCAGCAGCTTACGGGGGTCGGGTGACAATGAGCAGTTCTTC. Its protein is CASSLRGSGDNEQFF.

The chain combines TRBV4-2 with TRBJ2-7; D gene ambiguous. CDR1 and CDR2 (germline): LGHNA, YNFKEQ. The V gene lost 0 bases and the J gene lost 5 bases, with 8 bases spanning the gap. The CDR3 length is 13 residues. This CDR3 is CASSQDKIHEQYF. CDR3 nucleotide sequence: TGTGCCAGCAGCCAAGATAAGATCCACGAGCAGTACTTC.

This clonotype showed up just a few times. The V call is TRBV11-3, the J call TRBJ2-3, with D perhaps matching TRBD2 (7 bases). The CDR3 length is 16 residues. Germline CDR1 SGHNT, CDR2 YENEEA. The V gene lost 1 base and the J gene lost 3 bases, with 14 bases spanning the gap. This CDR3 is CASSLAGGRGTDTQYF. As DNA, the CDR3 is TGTGCCAGCAGCTTAGCGGGGGGCCGGGGGACAGATACGCAGTATTTT. The full variable domain, its missing parts supplied by reference TRBV11-3 and TRBJ2-3, is EAGVVQSPRYKIIEKKQPVAFWCNPISGHNTLYWYLQNLGQGPELLIRYENEEAVDDSQLPKDRFSAERLKGVDSTLKIQPAELGDSAVYLCASSLAGGRGTDTQYFGPGTRLTVL.

This clonotype was counted a few times. CDR3 bases: TGTGCCAGTAGTATATCAGGGTCGGATTCACCCCTCCACTTT. Amino acid sequence: CASSISGSDSPLHF. J is TRBJ1-6 and V is TRBV19; weak D call: TRBD1 (5 bases). CDR1 and CDR2 (germline): LNHDA, SQIVND (reference sequence). V shed 2 bases and J shed 8 bases, with 10 bases lying between them. This CDR3 has 14 amino acids.

This clonotype has just a few counts. The genes are TRBV6-1 and TRBJ1-5; D not certain. Germline V gives CDR1 MNHNS, CDR2 SASEGT. The V end was cut by 5 bases, the J end by 2 bases, with 10 bases between. CDR3 length: 14 amino acids. CDR3 protein: CASSPGRGNQPQHF. In DNA, the CDR3 is TGTGCCAGCAGTCCCGGCCGGGGCAATCAGCCCCAGCATTTT.

This clonotype has only a few counts. The genes are TRBV7-2 and TRBJ2-7, with D possibly being TRBD2 (6 bases). This CDR3 is built from 12 residues. V was cut by 1 base and J by 7 bases, with 8 bases left in between. Germline CDR1 reads SGHTA; CDR2 reads FQGNSA. The DNA of the CDR3 is TGTGCCAGCAGCTTAGGACTAGTTGAGCAGTACTTC. Its translation is CASSLGLVEQYF.

This clonotype was counted ten times or more. The CDR3 bases are TGTGCCATCAGTGGAGACAGGGGCAATCAGCCCCAGCATTTT. It encodes CAISGDRGNQPQHF. The chain combines TRBV10-3 with TRBJ1-5; 7 bases fit TRBD1. Germline-derived CDR1 and CDR2 are ENHRY and SYGVKD. This CDR3 comprises 14 residues. Trimming at V came to 4 bases and at J to 2 bases, leaving 2 bases not matched to a gene.

V is TRBV7-9 and J is TRBJ2-7; maybe TRBD1 (5 bases). CDR3 length: 13 amino acids. CDR1 is SEHNR, CDR2 FQNEAQ, per germline (reference sequence). V dropped 3 bases and J dropped 3 bases, with 9 bases sitting between them. CDR3 DNA: TGTGCCAGCAGCTTCGACAGAAACTACGAGCAGTACGTC. It codes for CASSFDRNYEQYV.

The V gene is TRBV28, the J gene TRBJ2-5; TRBD1 might be the D (6 bases). The CDR3 runs to 12 residues. V was pared by 8 bases and J by 4 bases, with 11 bases between. Germline loops: CDR1 MDHEN, CDR2 SYDVKM. CDR3 loop: CASHRVPETQYF. The CDR3 DNA reads as TGTGCCAGCCACAGGGTTCCAGAGACCCAGTACTTC.

This clonotype was found a few times. The V gene is TRBV5-1, the J gene TRBJ1-2, with D hard to call. The CDR3 is 15 residues long. Deletions cut 0 bases from V and 0 bases from J, with 9 bases between. Germline-derived CDR1 and CDR2 are SGHRS and YFSETQ. CDR3 coding DNA: TGCGCCAGCAGCTTGGCGCAGCCGTCTAACTATGGCTACACCTTC. Translation gives CASSLAQPSNYGYTF.

This clonotype occurred a few times. The chain has TRBV12-3 or TRBV12-4 and TRBJ1-2; the D gene is possibly TRBD1 (5 bases). This CDR3 contains 15 residues. V was cut by 3 bases and J by 4 bases, with 15 bases left in between. The CDR3 DNA reads as TGTGCCAGCAGTTTCCCTCGGCAGGGCCGCTATGGCTACACCTTC. This codes for CASSFPRQGRYGYTF.

The V gene is TRBV29-1, the J gene TRBJ2-3; D may be TRBD2 (5 bases). Trimming removed 2 bases from V and 11 bases from J, with 11 bases in between. Germline CDR1 is SQVTM and CDR2 is ANQGSEA. The CDR3 contains 11 residues. The CDR3 nucleotides are TGCAGCGTTGAAAAACCTGCGGGGCAGTATTTT. It translates to CSVEKPAGQYF.

This clonotype was detected ten times or more. J is TRBJ2-4 and V is TRBV20-1; D ambiguous. Germline V lookup: CDR1 DFQATT, CDR2 SNEGSKA (reference sequence). The CDR3 consists of 16 residues. Deletions cut 0 bases from V and 0 bases from J, with 12 bases between. In nucleotides, the CDR3 is TGCAGTGCTAGAGATCCCATGTCGCTAGCCAAAAACATTCAGTACTTC. Protein sequence: CSARDPMSLAKNIQYF.

This clonotype was counted a few times. V and J are TRBV29-1 and TRBJ1-2, with D possibly matching TRBD1 (6 bases). This CDR3 contains 12 residues. Germline CDR1 SQVTM, CDR2 ANQGSEA. V was cut by 4 bases and J by 3 bases, with 9 bases left in between. The CDR3 loop reads CSVGDTHYGYTF. CDR3 in DNA: TGCAGCGTTGGGGACACCCACTATGGCTACACCTTC.